The entry that follows covers one T cell receptor (beta chain) sequence. In the same sample, other DNA sequences code for this CDR3. Around 30,000 T cell genomes (about 0.2 ug DNA) went into each sorted-subset replicate. Generated by immunoSEQ multiplex PCR, the TCRdb table keeps only in-frame clones and is missing some. The repertoire holds about 2 million clones, with approximately 94% as singletons. Germline CDR1 SGDLS, CDR2 YYNGEE. The CDR3 consists of 15 residues. Deletions cut 0 bases from V and 5 bases from J, with 15 bases between. The data were obtained in a study of shared clonotypes between healthy human individuals. Naive CD8 cells lacked CD45RO and underwent positive selection for CCR7, leaving out terminally differentiated effector memory CD45RA+ cells.

The sample comprised naive CD8+ T cells sorted from blood. This TCR was sampled from a man aged 18 to 29 in good health. The chain has TRBV9 and TRBJ2-7, with D perhaps matching TRBD1 or TRBD2 (5 bases each). This chain's CDR3 is CASSVAGRDPDEQYF. The CDR3 DNA reads TGTGCCAGCAGCGTAGCGGGACGGGATCCTGACGAGCAGTACTTC.